Reported below is one T cell receptor (beta chain). The sample belongs to a study of blood T cell repertoires in COVID-19. Study overall: Acute-phase and convalescent COVID-19 samples originated in the United States, Italy and Spain. From T cells, B-cell-depleted T cells, or PBMCs came the material, which was cDNA or gDNA.

Germline CDR1 MNHNS, CDR2 SASEGT. This CDR3 region has 14 residues. The V end was cut by 3 bases, the J end by 2 bases, with 8 bases between. As processed by the authors: Reference gene primer amplification gave estimated nucleated cell counts. Here immunoSEQ multiplex PCR was the method, and the copy in TCRdb shows in-frame clones only, minus some. The D gene and trimming were derived from the DNA, and the V and J assignments and clone size from that table. The sample contains some 280,000 clones, 70% to 90% of which appear only once. Sequences were obtained from peripheral blood. J is TRBJ2-1 and V is TRBV6-1, with D perhaps TRBD1 (5 bases). This TCR was recovered from a woman aged 55-70 years with acute or convalescent COVID-19. For the CDR3, the DNA is TGTGCCAGCAGTGAGACAGAACCCTACAATGAGCAGTTCTTC. This codes for CASSETEPYNEQFF.